This TCR beta chain originates from a study of early T cells in non-severe SARS-CoV-2 infection. Study in general: Unsorted whole-blood RNA was sequenced in bulk, leaving chains unpaired.

This clonotype was counted ten times or more. Germline loops: CDR1 LGHNT, CDR2 FRNRAP. Trimming took off 1 base at V and 2 bases at J, with 15 bases between the two ends. This CDR3 has 16 residues. Individually, cDNA molecules had unique molecular identifiers attached to them. TCRdb used MiXCR to reprocess the 5' RACE reads, holding one entry per CDR3 protein. The sample yields fewer than 50,000 distinct CDR3 sequences, about 6% seen once. The sequence was obtained from an adult who was a healthcare worker with PCR-confirmed SARS-CoV-2 infection or an uninfected control (not recorded which). The sample in question was whole blood, obtained at baseline. This chain connects TRBV12-5 to TRBJ2-7, with a possible D match to TRBD2 (6 bases). CDR3 loop: CASGLALNSGAYEQYF. The CDR3 DNA follows: TGTGCTAGTGGTTTGGCCCTCAACTCGGGGGCCTACGAGCAGTACTTC.